The clone carrying this T cell receptor (beta chain) appeared once. CDR1 and CDR2 from the germline V gene are LGHNT and FRNRAP. This CDR3 contains 15 residues. V dropped 1 base and J dropped 1; count of bases not matched to a gene: 2. The data belong to a study of blood T cell repertoires in COVID-19. Background on the study: T cells, B-cell-depleted T cells, or PBMCs provided the cDNA or gDNA that served as material.

In the source study's methods: Nucleated cell counts were estimated from reference gene primer amplification. Data came from immunoSEQ multiplex PCR; TCRdb stores just in-frame clones and leaves some out. V and J calls plus clone size are reproduced from that table; the DNA served to infer D and trimming. The repertoire includes roughly 250,000 clones, around 90% of them detected once, and 2.5% to 3% sits in the top ten. Sequenced input: peripheral blood. J is TRBJ2-7 and V is TRBV12-5; 9 positions agree with TRBD1. The source is a person in their late teens or twenties with COVID-19, enrolled during active disease. The CDR3 DNA sequence: TGTGCTAGTGGTTTGGACGGGACAGGGTCCTACGAGCAGTACTTC. Amino acid sequence: CASGLDGTGSYEQYF.